Below are 22 T cell receptor beta chains sequenced from a single sample in a study of T cell responses to AZD1222 COVID-19 vaccine. Produced via immunoSEQ multiplex PCR; TCRdb's table is partial and in-frame only. The top ten hold around 3.6% of the sample, which has approximately 190,000 clones, roughly nine tenths seen once. Source: peripheral blood, taken 28 days after the second dose of the MenACWY control vaccine. Receptors were obtained from an adult who received the MenACWY meningococcal vaccine as a control.

In its sample, this clone was seen once. The V and J genes are TRBV15 and TRBJ1-5, with 10 bases lining up with TRBD1. The CDR3 has 15 residues. Germline V CDR1 and CDR2: LNHNV, YYDKDF (reference sequence). The J segment lost 1 base and the V segment lost 7 bases, leaving 4 bases of the junction unmatched. CDR3 sequence reads: CATTRDRGSNQPQHF. CDR3 nucleotide sequence: TGTGCCACCACCAGGGACAGGGGAAGCAATCAGCCCCAGCATTTT.

This clone turned up a few times. The gene calls are TRBV30 and TRBJ1-5, with D unclear. The CDR3 sequence is 16 residues long. The ends were cut back, 1 base at V and 0 bases at J, with 13 bases in the middle. The germline CDR1 and CDR2 sequences are GTSNPN and SVGIG (reference sequence). The CDR3 DNA follows: TGTGCCTGGAGTGCCATTGGAACCTATAGCAATCAGCCCCAGCATTTT. Its translation: CAWSAIGTYSNQPQHF.

The chain employs TRBV21-1 and TRBJ2-4; TRBD1 was called by the table and not checked on the DNA. TRBV21-1 represents a pseudogene. The CDR3 totals 13 residues. In DNA form, the CDR3 reads TGTGCCAGCAGCAAGGGGAAGGGGAACATTCAGTACTTC. This encodes CASSKGKGNIQYF.

This chain connects TRBV7-2 to TRBJ2-1; D gene uncertain. This CDR3 has 16 residues. Germline loops: CDR1 SGHTA, CDR2 FQGNSA. V was clipped by 1 base and J by 3 bases, with 13 bases between them. The CDR3 loop reads CASSLDRAGYYNEQFF. The DNA for the CDR3 is TGTGCCAGCAGCTTAGATAGGGCTGGATACTACAATGAGCAGTTCTTC.

The rearrangement uses TRBV12-5 and TRBJ2-4, with 9 bases identical to TRBD1. Per germline, CDR1 LGHNT and CDR2 FRNRAP. After removal of 0 bases from V and 5 bases from J, the junction contained 11 bases not matched to a gene. This CDR3 is 18 amino acids long. The CDR3 loop is CASGLVLLTGTGQNIQYF. In DNA form, the CDR3 reads TGTGCTAGTGGTTTGGTCCTTCTGACCGGGACAGGGCAAAACATTCAGTACTTC.

This chain joins TRBV5-6 and TRBJ2-1, with 10 bases fitting TRBD2. The germline V gene encodes CDR1 SGHDT and CDR2 YYEEEE. The CDR3 runs to 15 residues. V gave up 4 bases and J gave up 7 bases; unmatched junction bases: 8. CDR3 protein: CASSALAGVRNEQFF. The CDR3, as DNA: TGTGCCAGCAGCGCTCTAGCGGGAGTACGGAATGAGCAGTTCTTC.

In this sample, this clone turned up once. This chain connects TRBV19 to TRBJ2-4, with TRBD2 identical over 14 bases. J was trimmed by 7 bases and V by 3 bases; bases with no gene match: 5. CDR3 length: 16 residues. Germline CDR1 and CDR2: LNHDA and SQIVND (reference sequence). The CDR3 DNA is TGTGCCAGTAGTATGGACTGGACTAGCGGGAGGAACATTCAGTACTTC. Encoded protein: CASSMDWTSGRNIQYF.

V usage is TRBV5-4 and J usage is TRBJ1-1; D is possibly TRBD1 (5 bases). Trimming removed 5 bases from V and 12 bases from J, with 23 bases in between. Germline V gene data show CDR1 as SGHNT and CDR2 as YYREEE (reference sequence). The CDR3 contains 14 residues. The CDR3 loop is CASRLEGRVSRSFF. The CDR3 region has the DNA TGTGCCAGCAGGCTGGAGGGGCGGGTCAGTAGGTCTTTCTTT.

This clone has only a few counts. The V and J genes are TRBV6-6 and TRBJ1-5; D is uncertain. Germline V lookup: CDR1 MNHNY, CDR2 SVGAGI (reference sequence). The CDR3 runs 15 residues. Trimming pared 7 bases from V and 2 bases from J, leaving 15 bases between. DNA of the CDR3: TGTGCCAGCAATAATGAGGGAAGGGGCAATCAGCCCCAGCATTTT. Protein sequence: CASNNEGRGNQPQHF.

The J gene is TRBJ1-2, the V gene TRBV7-8; 7 bases fit TRBD1. This CDR3 has 14 amino acids. The V gene end was trimmed by 5 bases and the J gene end by 4 bases; junction bases not matched to a gene: 7. Germline-derived CDR1 and CDR2 are SGHVS and FQNEAQ. CDR3 loop: CASSGRQGLYGYTF. CDR3 sequence (DNA): TGTGCCAGCAGCGGGCGACAGGGCCTCTATGGCTACACCTTC. Combining the CDR3 with reference TRBV7-8 and TRBJ1-2 gives the whole variable domain GAGVSQSPRYKVAKRGQDVALRCDPISGHVSLFWYQQALGQGPEFLTYFQNEAQLDKSGLPSDRFFAERPEGSVSTLKIQRTQQEDSAVYLCASSGRQGLYGYTFGSGTRLTVV.

The chain recombines TRBV10-1 with TRBJ1-3, with 7 bases matching TRBD1. Germline CDR1 reads WNHNN; CDR2 reads SYGVQD (reference sequence). V trimming: 8 bases; J trimming: 1 base; junction bases outside the gene matches: 2. This CDR3 region has 13 residues. The CDR3 DNA reads as TGCGCCAGCGGGACAGCTTCTGGAAACACCATATATTTT. Translation gives CASGTASGNTIYF.

The chain recombines TRBV4-2 with TRBJ1-6, with D unresolved. The CDR3 is made up of 13 amino acids. CDR1 is LGHNA, CDR2 YNFKEQ, per germline. V was pared by 0 bases and J by 14 bases, with 11 bases between. The CDR3 loop reads CASSQDRARTLHF. The CDR3 DNA sequence: TGTGCCAGCAGCCAAGATCGCGCCAGAACCCTCCACTTT.

The J gene is TRBJ2-1, the V gene TRBV9; 7 nucleotides align to TRBD2. The CDR3 extends over 15 amino acids. Germline V lookup: CDR1 SGDLS, CDR2 YYNGEE. The ends lost 1 base at V and 5 bases at J; junction bases unmatched: 6. As DNA, the CDR3 is TGTGCCAGCAGCGTACTGCCTAGCGGAGACAATGAGCAGTTCTTC. This codes for CASSVLPSGDNEQFF.

This chain uses TRBV5-4 with TRBJ1-1; tentatively, D is TRBD1 (6 bases). This CDR3 is built from 16 residues. The germline CDR1 and CDR2 sequences are SGHNT and YYREEE (reference sequence). Trimming left V 1 base short and J 1 base short, with 14 bases between. The CDR3 bases are TGTGCCAGCAGCTTGAACCCAACGACAGGGAACACTGAAGCTTTCTTT. This gives the protein CASSLNPTTGNTEAFF.

The chain uses TRBV7-8 and TRBJ2-1, with no clear D. Trimming shortened V by 5 bases and J by 9 bases, and 8 bases separated the two germline ends. Germline V gene lookup returns CDR1 SGHVS and CDR2 FQNEAQ. The CDR3 extends over 11 amino acids. In nucleotides, the CDR3 is TGTGCCAGCAGCCTCGGTCCTGAGCAGTTCTTC. The encoded protein is CASSLGPEQFF.

The chain carries TRBV20-1 and TRBJ1-2; possible D gene TRBD1, 6 bases. Per the germline V gene, CDR1 is DFQATT and CDR2 is SNEGSKA (reference sequence). This CDR3 has 15 residues. The V end lost 3 bases, the J end lost 8 bases, and 22 bases lay between the germline ends. The CDR3 loop is CSASSLGRGVGGYTF. The DNA for the CDR3 is TGCAGTGCTAGTAGTCTTGGCAGGGGCGTCGGCGGCTACACCTTC.

V is TRBV9 and J is TRBJ1-1; D is undetermined. This CDR3 has 14 residues. The germline gives CDR1 SGDLS, CDR2 YYNGEE. The germline V and J ends were trimmed by 0 bases and 4 bases, with 10 bases remaining between them. In DNA form, the CDR3 reads TGTGCCAGCAGCGTAGGAGGGCGGGGCACTGAAGCTTTCTTT. Translation: CASSVGGRGTEAFF. The whole variable domain, remainder taken from reference TRBV9 and TRBJ1-1, is DSGVTQTPKHLITATGQRVTLRCSPRSGDLSVYWYQQSLDQGLQFLIQYYNGEERAKGNILERFSAQQFPDLHSELNLSSLELGDSALYFCASSVGGRGTEAFFGQGTRLTVV.

The V gene is TRBV14, the J gene TRBJ2-5, with 10 bases that match TRBD2. The CDR3 runs 15 residues. Germline assignment: CDR1 SGHDN and CDR2 FVKESK. The V and J ends lost 4 bases and 1 base, in that order; junction bases with no gene match: 3. DNA for the CDR3: TGTGCCAGCAGCCCGCGACTAGCGGGCCAAGAGACCCAGTACTTC. This encodes CASSPRLAGQETQYF.

V gene TRBV6-5 combines with J gene TRBJ2-5; 14 bases fit TRBD2. The V gene end was trimmed by 11 bases and the J gene end by 5 bases; junction bases not matched to a gene: 7. Germline-derived CDR1 and CDR2 are MNHEY and SVGAGI. The length of the CDR3 is 14 residues. The CDR3: CAGATSGRDETQYF. DNA for the CDR3: TGTGCCGGGGCGACTAGCGGGAGGGATGAGACCCAGTACTTC.

V and J are TRBV11-2 and TRBJ2-7, with D possibly being TRBD1 (5 bases). Trimming took off 5 bases at V and 6 bases at J, with 14 bases between the two ends. Germline V lookup: CDR1 SGHAT, CDR2 FQNNGV. This CDR3 spans 13 amino acids. The CDR3 bases are TGTGCCAGCAGCCCCCTATACAGGTCCGAGCAGTACTTC. Its translation: CASSPLYRSEQYF. Looking up the rest from reference TRBV11-2 and TRBJ2-7 gives the full variable domain: EAGVAQSPRYKIIEKRQSVAFWCNPISGHATLYWYQQILGQGPKLLIQFQNNGVVDDSQLPKDRFSAERLKGVDSTLKIQPAKLEDSAVYLCASSPLYRSEQYFGPGTRLTVT.

This clone was detected a few times. This chain uses TRBV27 with TRBJ1-1; D is uncertain. Trimming pared 2 bases from V and 0 bases from J, leaving 7 bases between. The CDR3 has 14 amino acids. The germline V gene encodes CDR1 MNHEY and CDR2 SMNVEV (reference sequence). The CDR3 DNA follows: TGTGCCAGCAGTTTAGCGAGGGTGAACACTGAAGCTTTCTTT. Its protein is CASSLARVNTEAFF.

V and J are TRBV3-1 (or the pseudogene TRBV3-2) and TRBJ2-7; the D call may be TRBD1 or TRBD2 (7 bases each). The CDR3 spans 13 residues. Trimming shortened V by 4 bases and J by 9 bases, and 16 bases separated the two germline ends. Germline-derived CDR1 and CDR2 are LGHDT and YNNKEL (reference sequence). The CDR3 loop reads CASSPGRGRVQYF. The CDR3 DNA is TGTGCCAGCAGCCCTGGGAGGGGGCGTGTGCAGTACTTC.